One and the same sample provided the 20 T cell receptor beta chains below, sequenced in a study of T cells after posttransplantation cyclophosphamide. Data came from immunoSEQ multiplex PCR; TCRdb stores just in-frame clones and leaves some out. The repertoire consists of 20,000 to 25,000 clones, none detected only once. Sequenced material: PBMCs. All receptors come from a woman in her sixties in good health, CMV-negative, and a related stem cell transplant donor.

This clone has ten or more counts. The gene calls are TRBV30 and TRBJ1-2, with TRBD1 matching 7 bases. From germline, CDR1 is GTSNPN and CDR2 SVGIG (reference sequence). J lost 0 bases, V lost 1 base, and 2 bases had no gene match. This CDR3 spans 14 amino acids. This CDR3 is CAWSGDRTNYGYTF. For the CDR3, the DNA is TGTGCCTGGAGTGGGGACAGAACTAACTATGGCTACACCTTC.

This clone showed up many times. The chain recombines TRBV27 with TRBJ2-1, with 7 bases that match TRBD1. The length of the CDR3 is 15 residues. Germline CDR1 and CDR2: MNHEY and SMNVEV (reference sequence). V lost 5 bases, J lost 7 bases, and 11 bases stayed unmatched. The CDR3 DNA is TGTGCCAGCAGTACCCCCGAGACAGGGTATAATGAGCAGTTCTTC. Its protein is CASSTPETGYNEQFF.

This clone was detected many times. This chain connects TRBV5-1 to TRBJ2-7; the match to TRBD1 covers 9 bases. V was pared by 1 base and J by 1 base, with 6 bases of the junction left unmatched. Germline loops: CDR1 SGHRS, CDR2 YFSETQ. The CDR3 has 16 residues. CDR3 amino acids: CASSLTPGQGSYEQYF. DNA of the CDR3: TGCGCCAGCAGCTTGACTCCGGGACAGGGATCCTACGAGCAGTACTTC.

This clone was picked up many times. The V call is TRBV5-4, the J call TRBJ2-5; TRBD2 aligns across 8 bases. The V gene's germline CDR1 is SGHNT and CDR2 YYREEE (reference sequence). The CDR3 is made up of 18 amino acids. V shed 0 bases and J 3 bases; nucleotides not matched to a gene: 13. The CDR3 reads CASSLASRGGGREETQYF. CDR3 in DNA: TGTGCCAGCAGCTTGGCCTCTAGGGGCGGGGGGCGAGAAGAGACCCAGTACTTC.

The CDR3 here is CASSETERGADTQYF. Here the CDR3 DNA reads TGTGCCAGCAGTGAAACGGAGCGGGGGGCAGATACGCAGTATTTT. The rearrangement links TRBV2 to TRBJ2-3, with TRBD2 identical over 9 bases. The ends lost 2 bases at V and 4 bases at J; junction bases unmatched: 4. This CDR3 is 15 amino acids long. The germline V gene encodes CDR1 SNHLY and CDR2 FYNNEI.

The genes are TRBV28 and TRBJ1-5; 7 nucleotides match TRBD1. The junction had 6 bases not matched to a gene; V was cut back by 3 bases and J by 4 bases. Germline CDR1 and CDR2: MDHEN and SYDVKM. This CDR3 is 15 amino acids long. CDR3 DNA: TGTGCCAGCAGTTTCGGTCCAGGGGGGAATCAGCCCCAGCATTTT. It encodes CASSFGPGGNQPQHF.

This clone was counted many times. Here the CDR3 reads CASSYGALSYYGYTF. CDR3 bases: TGTGCCAGCAGTTACGGGGCCCTATCGTACTATGGCTACACCTTC. V is TRBV6-5 and J is TRBJ1-2, with D possibly being TRBD1 (5 bases). The V end was cut by 2 bases, the J end by 3 bases, with 13 bases between. The CDR3 consists of 15 residues. CDR1 is MNHEY and CDR2 is SVGAGI in the germline V gene.

This clone has at least ten counts. The gene calls are TRBV7-3 and TRBJ1-2, with D possibly being TRBD1 (6 bases). The germline V and J ends were trimmed by 6 bases and 8 bases, with 19 bases remaining between them. Germline V gene lookup returns CDR1 SGHTA and CDR2 FQGTGA. The CDR3 has 14 amino acids. The CDR3 loop is CASSSGGGLEGYTF. DNA of the CDR3: TGTGCCAGCAGTTCCGGGGGGGGGCTAGAAGGCTACACCTTC.

This clone was counted ten times or more. The chain employs TRBV28 and TRBJ1-2, with 12 bases fitting TRBD1. Germline CDR1 and CDR2: MDHEN and SYDVKM. This CDR3 region has 14 residues. V shed 4 bases and J 7 bases; nucleotides not matched to a gene: 4. The CDR3 DNA reads TGTGCCAGCAGTTCGGGACAGGGGGCTACTGGCTACACCTTC. Its translation: CASSSGQGATGYTF.

There are many counts of this clone. The V gene is TRBV18, the J gene TRBJ1-1; TRBD1 matches at 7 bases. Per the germline V gene, CDR1 is KGHSH and CDR2 is LQKENI. V lost 4 bases to trimming and J lost 6 bases; unmatched junction nucleotides: 11. The CDR3 is 15 residues long. This CDR3 reads CASSQTGALVSEAFF. The DNA of the CDR3 is TGTGCCAGCTCACAAACAGGGGCCCTGGTCTCTGAAGCTTTCTTT. The entire variable domain, with the rest obtained from reference TRBV18 and TRBJ1-1, is as follows: NAGVMQNPRHLVRRRGQEARLRCSPMKGHSHVYWYRQLPEEGLKFMVYLQKENIIDESGMPKERFSAEFPKEGPSILRIQQVVRGDSAAYFCASSQTGALVSEAFFGQGTRLTVV.

At least ten counts were recorded for this clone. The chain employs TRBV7-8 and TRBJ1-3; D remains ambiguous. Trimming removed 2 bases at V and 0 bases at J, with 8 bases between. The CDR3 extends over 15 amino acids. From germline, CDR1 is SGHVS and CDR2 FQNEAQ. This chain's CDR3 is CASSLMAVSGNTIYF. The CDR3 DNA reads as TGTGCCAGCAGCTTAATGGCAGTCTCTGGAAACACCATATATTTT.

Ten or more counts support this clone. The chain has TRBV6-1 and TRBJ2-5, with D possibly matching TRBD1 (5 bases). Trimming stripped 2 bases from V and 7 bases from J, with 23 bases between. The length of the CDR3 is 17 residues. The germline V gene encodes CDR1 MNHNS and CDR2 SASEGT. The CDR3 coding sequence is TGTGCCAGCAGTGAAAAAAGGATAGGGGTGGGTTTTGGGACCCAGTACTTC. This encodes CASSEKRIGVGFGTQYF.

This clone was recorded at least ten times. The chain couples TRBV29-1 to TRBJ1-4; TRBD1 aligns across 7 bases. CDR1 SQVTM and CDR2 ANQGSEA come from the germline V gene. The CDR3 length is 13 residues. V shed 5 bases, J shed 7 bases, and the junction held 7 bases outside the gene matches. The CDR3 is CSVFADRSEKLFF. In nucleotides, the CDR3 is TGCAGCGTTTTTGCGGACAGGTCTGAAAAACTGTTTTTT. Supplemented by reference TRBV29-1 and TRBJ1-4, the full variable domain reads SAVISQKPSRDICQRGTSLTIQCQVDSQVTMMFWYRQQPGQSLTLIATANQGSEATYESGFVIDKFPISRPNLTFSTLTVSNMSPEDSSIYLCSVFADRSEKLFFGSGTQLSVL.

In this sample, this clone turned up many times. The chain has TRBV2 and TRBJ1-5; D gene unclear. Germline loops: CDR1 SNHLY, CDR2 FYNNEI. The V and J ends lost 4 bases and 2 bases respectively, with 12 bases between them. The CDR3 is made up of 15 amino acids. CDR3 protein: CASSVEAEGNQPQHF. CDR3 bases: TGTGCCAGCAGTGTCGAGGCCGAGGGCAATCAGCCCCAGCATTTT.

Ten or more counts support this clone. This sequence joins TRBV4-3 and TRBJ1-6; D is uncertain. The CDR3 runs 15 residues. The germline CDR1 and CDR2 sequences are LGHNA and YSLEER. Trimming took off 3 bases at V and 15 bases at J, with 21 bases between the two ends. In DNA, the CDR3 is TGCGCCAGCAGCCAGGCCAGAGACCCAAGAGGGCTCCTCCACTTT. This encodes CASSQARDPRGLLHF.

This clone was detected many times. The sample holds other DNA sequences that translate to the same CDR3. The chain has TRBV6-5 and TRBJ2-7; D unresolved. V shed 4 bases and J shed 3 bases, with 7 bases lying between them. The germline gives CDR1 MNHEY, CDR2 SVGAGI. The CDR3 has 12 amino acids. CDR3 in DNA: TGTGCCAGCAGTTTCGACAACTACGAGCAGTACTTC. Translation gives CASSFDNYEQYF.

This clone came up many times. The chain employs TRBV28 and TRBJ2-1; 13 bases line up with TRBD2. J was trimmed by 6 bases and V by 5 bases; bases with no gene match: 10. Germline CDR1 MDHEN, CDR2 SYDVKM. This CDR3 has 17 residues. CDR3 amino acids: CASSPARGLAGVNEQFF. CDR3 DNA sequence: TGTGCCAGCAGTCCCGCACGTGGACTAGCGGGAGTCAATGAGCAGTTCTTC.

The sample holds many counts of this clone. V gene TRBV6-1 combines with J gene TRBJ2-3, with 9 bases aligning to TRBD2. The CDR3 consists of 15 residues. Germline V gene sequence: CDR1 MNHNS, CDR2 SASEGT. J gave up 4 bases and V 4 bases, and 6 bases lay outside the gene matches. CDR3 sequence: CASSVTSGYSDTQYF. The CDR3, as DNA: TGTGCCAGCAGTGTAACTAGCGGGTACTCAGATACGCAGTATTTT.

This clone was counted many times. The J gene is TRBJ2-7, the V gene TRBV7-8, with TRBD1 matching over 7 bases. The germline V gene encodes CDR1 SGHVS and CDR2 FQNEAQ. Trimming cost V 4 bases and J 3 bases; bases outside gene matches: 3. The CDR3 spans 13 residues. CDR3 in DNA: TGTGCCAGCAGCTCGGGACAGTACTACGAGCAGTACTTC. Its protein is CASSSGQYYEQYF.

This clone was detected only a few times. The rearrangement links TRBV9 to TRBJ1-4, with TRBD1 matching 9 bases. V dropped 3 bases and J dropped 7; count of bases not matched to a gene: 4. The CDR3 is 14 amino acids. Per germline, CDR1 SGDLS and CDR2 YYNGEE. DNA for the CDR3: TGTGCCAGCAGCGGGGGACAGGGCGTTGAAAAACTGTTTTTT. It is translated as CASSGGQGVEKLFF.